One sample yielded the 18 T cell receptor beta chains listed below, sequenced in a study of human T cells and chemical hapten exposure. From the RACE reads, TCRdb called clonotypes with MiXCR, one entry per CDR3 protein. The sample carries tens of thousands of distinct CDR3 sequences, around 7% recorded once. Time point given: patch test 2, 6 weeks after DPC sensitization. Treatment of the sample: therapeutic diphenylcyclopropenone sensitization with weekly scalp DPC. The sequenced sample was whole blood, obtained in connection with sensitization to the hapten diphenylcyclopropenone (DPC). These receptors originate from a woman under 40 with alopecia areata. Some clones in this sample may be carry-over from other donors' samples.

The sample holds a few counts of this clonotype. The rearrangement joins TRBV12-3 or TRBV12-4 to TRBJ1-5, with TRBD1 matching 8 bases. Trimming cost V 6 bases and J 5 bases; bases outside gene matches: 6. This CDR3 region has 14 residues. The CDR3 protein is CASRQQGGDQPQHF. In DNA form, the CDR3 reads TGTGCCAGCAGACAACAGGGGGGAGATCAGCCCCAGCATTTT.

This clonotype was counted at least ten times. The chain is built from TRBV27 and TRBJ2-7, with unresolved D. Per the germline V gene, CDR1 is MNHEY and CDR2 is SMNVEV (reference sequence). The CDR3 has 14 amino acids. The V gene lost 4 bases and the J gene lost 2 bases, with 12 bases spanning the gap. CDR3 sequence reads: CASSSSGPAYEQYF. The CDR3 DNA sequence: TGTGCCAGCAGTTCGTCCGGGCCAGCCTACGAGCAGTACTTC.

A few counts support this clonotype. V and J are TRBV12-3 or TRBV12-4 and TRBJ2-5; 12 positions match TRBD2. V shed 6 bases and J 3 bases; nucleotides not matched to a gene: 8. CDR3 size: 16 residues. The CDR3 here is CASRRTSGGLEETQYF. The CDR3 DNA is TGTGCCAGCAGACGTACTAGCGGGGGGTTAGAAGAGACCCAGTACTTC.

This clonotype showed up many times. V and J are TRBV29-1 and TRBJ1-1; D remains ambiguous. With 0 bases removed from V and 0 bases from J, the gap between germline ends came to 5 bases. The CDR3 consists of 13 residues. CDR1 SQVTM and CDR2 ANQGSEA come from the germline V gene. The CDR3 protein is CSVEDRMNTEAFF. The CDR3 region has the DNA TGCAGCGTTGAAGACAGAATGAACACTGAAGCTTTCTTT.

This clonotype was seen ten or more times. This chain joins TRBV24-1 and TRBJ2-5, with D tentatively TRBD1 (5 bases). V shed 7 bases and J shed 0 bases, with 11 bases lying between them. CDR1 and CDR2 from the germline V gene are KGHDR and SFDVKD. There are 14 residues in the CDR3. The CDR3 protein is CATSDRRNQETQYF. The CDR3 DNA follows: TGTGCCACCAGCGACAGACGCAACCAAGAGACCCAGTACTTC.

This clonotype was picked up a small number of times. The rearrangement links TRBV6-5 to TRBJ2-7; the D gene is possibly TRBD2 (5 bases). The CDR3 consists of 14 residues. Trimming took 6 bases from V and 4 from J, leaving 16 bases between them. From germline, CDR1 is MNHEY and CDR2 SVGAGI. The CDR3, as DNA: TGTGCCAGCAGCCCGGACTTCGGTCGATACGAGCAGTACTTC. It is translated as CASSPDFGRYEQYF.

In this sample, this clonotype turned up a few times. The chain couples TRBV7-2 to TRBJ2-3; 11 bases map to TRBD1. The V and J ends lost 4 bases and 5 bases, in that order; junction bases with no gene match: 8. The CDR3 length is 16 residues. Germline CDR1 is SGHTA and CDR2 is FQGNSA. CDR3: CASSSGQGAFVDTQYF. The CDR3 region has the DNA TGTGCCAGCAGCTCCGGACAGGGGGCCTTCGTAGATACGCAGTATTTT.

This clonotype was picked up many times. CDR3 bases: TGTGCCATCAGGGGACAGGGCAATCAGCCCCAGCATTTT. It yields the protein CAIRGQGNQPQHF. The chain links TRBV10-3 to TRBJ1-5; 8 nucleotides align to TRBD1. The V segment lost 6 bases and the J segment 2 bases; nucleotides outside the gene matches: 0. The CDR3 sequence is 13 residues long. Germline CDR1 is ENHRY and CDR2 is SYGVKD.

In its sample, this clonotype was seen many times. This rearrangement joins TRBV27 to TRBJ1-2; D not certain. CDR1 is MNHEY and CDR2 is SMNVEV in the germline V gene (reference sequence). CDR3 size: 16 residues. V lost 4 bases to trimming and J lost 2 bases, with 17 bases between them. The CDR3 DNA sequence: TGTGCCAGCAGTTCCCGGTTTTTTGGCCAAAACTATGGCTACACCTTC. It is translated as CASSSRFFGQNYGYTF.

There are many counts of this clonotype. The chain carries TRBV6-2 or TRBV6-3 and TRBJ1-5; D call uncertain. The CDR3 is 12 residues long. Deletions cut 7 bases from V and 6 bases from J, with 10 bases between. The germline CDR1 and CDR2 sequences are MNHEY and SVGEGT. As DNA, the CDR3 is TGTGCCAGCAAAGAGGCTGGTCAGCCCCAGCATTTT. As protein: CASKEAGQPQHF.

This clonotype was observed at least ten times. The rearrangement uses TRBV6-1 and TRBJ2-3; possible D gene TRBD2, 5 bases. The length of the CDR3 is 14 residues. The germline V gene encodes CDR1 MNHNS and CDR2 SASEGT. The germline V and J ends were trimmed by 7 bases and 2 bases, with 13 bases remaining between them. This chain's CDR3 is CASTEGSTTDTQYF. The CDR3 nucleotides read TGTGCCAGCACCGAGGGTAGTACCACAGATACGCAGTATTTT.

At least ten counts were recorded for this clonotype. V and J are TRBV10-3 and TRBJ2-7; D is ambiguous. CDR1 and CDR2 from the germline V gene are ENHRY and SYGVKD. This CDR3 is built from 15 residues. V was shortened by 6 bases and J by 2 bases, with 17 bases between the two germline ends. The CDR3, as DNA: TGTGCCATCAGGGAAGAGGATGCCGGGCCCTACGAGCAGTACTTC. It encodes CAIREEDAGPYEQYF.

This clonotype has just one count. One junction end disagrees with the germline gene, perhaps due to a read error. The chain employs TRBV12-3 or TRBV12-4 and TRBJ1-1; D is perhaps TRBD1 (6 bases). This CDR3 comprises 13 residues. In nucleotides, the CDR3 is TGTGGCAGCAGTTTATTTGTTGGGGGCCGAGCTTTCTTT. Translating gives CGSSLFVGGRAFF.

With regard to this clonotype: Being one base from a much bigger clone, this may be a read error. This chain links TRBV7-3 with TRBJ1-1; D is possibly TRBD1 (6 bases). Trimming removed 2 bases at V and 4 bases at J, with 14 bases between. The germline CDR1 and CDR2 sequences are SGHTA and FQGTGA. The CDR3 extends over 15 amino acids. The CDR3 coding sequence is TGTGCCAGCAGCTTAGTTTCCGGGGGCGGCACTGAAGCTTTCTTT. Its protein is CASSLVSGGGTEAFF.

In this sample, this clonotype turned up many times. This chain uses TRBV5-1 with TRBJ2-3, with 8 bases aligning to TRBD2. This CDR3 is built from 16 residues. V dropped 0 bases and J dropped 6; count of bases not matched to a gene: 9. Per germline, CDR1 SGHRS and CDR2 YFSETQ. CDR3 amino acids: CASSLVASGPGDTQYF. The CDR3 region has the DNA TGCGCCAGCAGCTTGGTTGCTAGCGGGCCCGGTGATACGCAGTATTTT.

A single count supports this clonotype. This chain connects TRBV9 to TRBJ2-6; D might be TRBD2 (5 bases). Germline CDR1 SGDLS, CDR2 YYNGEE. Trimming removed 4 bases from V and 0 bases from J, with 17 bases in between. This CDR3 has 18 amino acids. CDR3: CASSLPSGRISGANVLTF. CDR3 bases: TGTGCCAGCAGCCTCCCCAGCGGACGGATCTCTGGGGCCAACGTCCTGACTTTC.

This clonotype was detected ten times or more. V and J are TRBV20-1 and TRBJ2-7, with D perhaps TRBD2 (5 bases). The CDR3 has 14 residues. Per germline, CDR1 DFQATT and CDR2 SNEGSKA (reference sequence). Trimming removed 3 bases at V and 0 bases at J, with 12 bases between. CDR3: CSASGSQSSYEQYF. CDR3 coding DNA: TGCAGTGCTAGTGGGAGTCAAAGCTCCTACGAGCAGTACTTC.

This clonotype appeared many times. This chain links TRBV7-2 with TRBJ2-3; D is undetermined. The CDR3 runs to 14 residues. Trimming removed 1 base at V and 4 bases at J, with 9 bases between. CDR1 is SGHTA and CDR2 is FQGNSA in the germline V gene. The CDR3 DNA follows: TGTGCCAGCAGCTTAGTGGGCAGCGCAGATACGCAGTATTTT. Translating gives CASSLVGSADTQYF. Full variable domain (remainder filled in from reference TRBV7-2 and TRBJ2-3): GAGVSQSPSNKVTEKGKDVELRCDPISGHTALYWYRQSLGQGLEFLIYFQGNSAPDKSGLPSDRFSAERTGGSVSTLTIQRTQQEDSAVYLCASSLVGSADTQYFGPGTRLTVL.